A selection of T cell receptor beta chains follows, all from one sample in a study of cytomegalovirus exposure and HLA in healthy donors. Sequencing used immunoSEQ multiplex PCR; TCRdb keeps in-frame clones, though not all of them. The table lists about 55,000 clones, 55% to 75% of them singletons, with about 32% in the top ten. Input material: PBMCs. These receptor sequences come from a man aged 40-50 years in good health and CMV-seropositive. Both conserved end residues are part of each CDR3. Fields, in order: J gene, V gene, CDR3 protein.

TRBJ2-1 | TRBV19 | CASSIDSPGVEQFF
TRBJ1-2 | TRBV29-1 | CSVVTGELWYGYTF
TRBJ2-2 | TRBV19 | CASMRDSDTGELFF
TRBJ2-1 | TRBV7-9 | CASSSSGPYNEQFF
TRBJ2-7 | TRBV1 | CTSSSNQYEQYF
TRBJ1-1 | TRBV27 | CASSASDSLNTEAFF
TRBJ2-1 | TRBV9 | CASSVGQINEQFF
TRBJ2-3 | TRBV5-4 | CASSPSLPDTQYF
TRBJ1-4 | TRBV7-2 | CASSLNPGGTNEKLFF
TRBJ2-7 | TRBV7-8 | CASCRGQGDEQYF
TRBJ1-5 | TRBV30 | CAWRGGSGQPQHF
TRBJ2-1 | TRBV9 | CASSVVGTSVPFF
TRBJ1-3 | TRBV7-2 | CASSSDSSGNTIYF
TRBJ1-1 | TRBV6-5 | CASSFPGSTEAFF
TRBJ2-6 | TRBV2 | CASSERTSTTGANVLTF
TRBJ2-5 | TRBV6-5 | CASSYSAGGQETQYF
TRBJ2-2 | TRBV6-5 | CASTADRDGTGELFF
TRBJ2-7 | TRBV5-6 | CASSLLSSGESSYEQYF
TRBJ1-2 | TRBV27 | CASSSRTGFNYGYTF
TRBJ1-3 | TRBV6-1 | CASSEDRFSGNTIYF
TRBJ1-1 | TRBV5-1 | CASRSEGAEAFF
TRBJ2-3 | TRBV2 | CASRLDRGTDTQYF
TRBJ1-1 | TRBV7-3 | CASSWTPNTEAFF
TRBJ1-5 | TRBV6-5 | CASSPSGGDGQPQHF
TRBJ1-2 | TRBV4-2 | CASSQGGTNYGYTF
TRBJ1-1 | TRBV5-6 | CASSLGLLNTEAFF
TRBJ1-1 | TRBV6-5 | CASSRDYLNTEAFF